These 18 T cell receptor beta chains were sequenced from one sample in a study of CD4 T cells in relation to SARS-CoV-2 and coronaviruses. Before the COVID-19 pandemic, during about 2010-2018, CD4+ T cells were taken from unexposed donors. CD4+ T cells were isolated from the cells after about 11 days of culture. Their cognate antigens are unknown. The data were produced by immunoSEQ multiplex PCR, yet TCRdb's version contains in-frame clones alone and is incomplete. The sample holds 20,000 to 25,000 clones; 78% are singletons and the top ten take roughly 14%. What was sequenced was CD4+ T cells from PBMCs, cultured in vitro. The receptors shown here come from a human donor in good health.

The V and J genes are TRBV28 and TRBJ2-1; D not resolved. There are 12 residues in the CDR3. Germline V gene sequence: CDR1 MDHEN, CDR2 SYDVKM. V shed 6 bases and J shed 8 bases, with 11 bases lying between them. The CDR3 DNA sequence: TGTGCCAGCAGAGCTCGACGGTATGAGCAGTTCTTC. It translates to CASRARRYEQFF.

This chain uses TRBV6-5 with TRBJ1-2; D might be TRBD1 (5 bases). The CDR3 is made up of 14 amino acids. From germline, CDR1 is MNHEY and CDR2 SVGAGI. Between the trimmed V and J ends, which lost 6 bases and 0 bases, there was a span of 11 bases. CDR3 amino acids: CASSPVGANYGYTF. In DNA, the CDR3 is TGTGCCAGCAGCCCCGTGGGGGCTAACTATGGCTACACCTTC.

The CDR3 coding sequence is TGTGCCAGCAGCCTCACTGGCACGTCCTACGAGCAGTACTTC. It yields the protein CASSLTGTSYEQYF. V and J are TRBV9 and TRBJ2-7, with D hard to call. The CDR3 extends over 14 amino acids. With 4 bases removed from V and 1 base from J, the gap between germline ends came to 12 bases. CDR1 is SGDLS, CDR2 YYNGEE, per germline.

J is TRBJ2-1 and V is TRBV9; 7 bases map to TRBD1. The CDR3 covers 14 residues. The V gene end was trimmed by 3 bases and the J gene end by 4 bases; junction bases not matched to a gene: 4. Germline assignment: CDR1 SGDLS and CDR2 YYNGEE. CDR3 region: CASSARDSYNEQFF. The CDR3 DNA is TGTGCCAGCAGCGCCCGGGACAGTTACAATGAGCAGTTCTTC.

The chain joins TRBV6-6 to TRBJ2-5; D may be TRBD2 (6 bases). The CDR3 contains 18 residues. Germline V gene sequence: CDR1 MNHNY, CDR2 SVGAGI (reference sequence). V dropped 5 bases and J dropped 0 bases, with 22 bases sitting between them. The CDR3 DNA reads as TGTGCCAGCAGTCGCGGGCACTCTGGCGGGATATACCAAGAGACCCAGTACTTC. This codes for CASSRGHSGGIYQETQYF.

The rearrangement joins TRBV5-4 to TRBJ2-5; possibly TRBD2 for D (6 bases). The V and J ends lost 2 bases and 2 bases respectively, with 16 bases between them. Germline V lookup: CDR1 SGHNT, CDR2 YYREEE (reference sequence). CDR3 length: 16 amino acids. The chain's CDR3 is CASSFISRRGQETQYF. The CDR3, as DNA: TGTGCCAGCAGCTTCATTAGCCGGAGGGGACAAGAGACCCAGTACTTC.

The genes are TRBV6-2 or TRBV6-3 and TRBJ2-7, with D possibly TRBD2 on 6 matching bases. CDR3 size: 15 residues. CDR1 is MNHEY, CDR2 SVGEGT, per germline. V dropped 6 bases and J dropped 5 bases, with 20 bases sitting between them. CDR3 in amino acids: CASSSPYGGVHEQYF. In DNA form, the CDR3 reads TGTGCCAGCAGCTCTCCTTACGGGGGAGTCCACGAGCAGTACTTC.

The chain is built from TRBV7-3 and TRBJ2-2, with 13 bases fitting TRBD2. Per germline, CDR1 SGHTA and CDR2 FQGTGA. Trimming removed 4 bases from V and 0 bases from J; junction bases left unmatched: 8. The CDR3 spans 19 residues. CDR3 in DNA: TGTGCCAGCAGCTCTAGTGGACTAGCGGGGGTACCGAACACCGGGGAGCTGTTTTTT. This translates into CASSSSGLAGVPNTGELFF.

This clone was counted between two and nine times. This chain uses TRBV2 with TRBJ2-7; a possible D gene is TRBD2 (6 bases). Trimming removed 2 bases at V and 1 base at J, with 18 bases between. The CDR3 is 17 amino acids. In germline, CDR1 is SNHLY, CDR2 FYNNEI. The chain's CDR3 is CASSESQFRRVSYEQYF. The CDR3 region has the DNA TGTGCCAGCAGTGAATCCCAGTTCAGGAGGGTTTCCTACGAGCAGTACTTC.

Within the sample, this clone is large. J is TRBJ2-7 and V is TRBV5-5, with D possibly TRBD2 on 5 matching bases. CDR1 is SGHKS, CDR2 YYEKEE, per germline (reference sequence). Trimming removed 2 bases from V and 0 bases from J, with 9 bases in between. The CDR3 sequence is 14 residues long. CDR3 protein: CASSFAGNSYEQYF. In DNA, the CDR3 is TGTGCCAGCAGCTTCGCGGGCAACTCCTACGAGCAGTACTTC.

This chain links TRBV9 with TRBJ1-2; TRBD1 matches 8 bases. CDR3 length equals 16 residues. J gave up 1 base and V 2 bases, and 7 bases lay outside the gene matches. Per the germline V gene, CDR1 is SGDLS and CDR2 is YYNGEE. The CDR3 DNA is TGTGCCAGCAGCGTCAGGACAGGGTCACTTAACTATGGCTACACCTTC. Encoded protein: CASSVRTGSLNYGYTF.

The V call is TRBV7-2, the J call TRBJ1-1, with no clear D. This CDR3 has 13 amino acids. Trimming took off 3 bases at V and 3 bases at J, with 8 bases between the two ends. Per the germline V gene, CDR1 is SGHTA and CDR2 is FQGNSA. The CDR3 protein is CASSLRWDTEAFF. CDR3 nucleotides: TGTGCCAGCAGCTTGAGATGGGACACTGAAGCTTTCTTT.

This chain uses TRBV19 with TRBJ2-7, with 10 nucleotides matching TRBD2. CDR3 size: 15 residues. J lost 2 bases, V lost 4 bases, and 5 bases had no gene match. Germline CDR1 is LNHDA and CDR2 is SQIVND (reference sequence). The CDR3 protein is CASSRVAGGPYEQYF. The CDR3 coding sequence is TGTGCCAGTAGTAGAGTAGCGGGAGGTCCCTACGAGCAGTACTTC.

The chain links TRBV10-3 to TRBJ2-1; D is perhaps TRBD2 (5 bases). Germline CDR1 ENHRY, CDR2 SYGVKD. With 0 bases removed from V and 9 bases from J, the gap between germline ends came to 9 bases. The CDR3 spans 13 residues. The CDR3 nucleotides are TGTGCCATCAGTGAGTCGGGAGCTAGTGAGCAGTTCTTC. Residues: CAISESGASEQFF.

The rearrangement uses TRBV5-4 and TRBJ2-1; tentative D call: TRBD2 (6 bases). CDR1 and CDR2 from the germline V gene are SGHNT and YYREEE (reference sequence). V was clipped by 4 bases and J by 0 bases, with 17 bases between them. The length of the CDR3 is 17 residues. CDR3 DNA sequence: TGTGCCAGCAGCGGAGGGCCCACCACCCGCTCCTACAATGAGCAGTTCTTC. It is translated as CASSGGPTTRSYNEQFF.

The J gene is TRBJ2-7, the V gene TRBV5-4, with 10 bases identical to TRBD1. Germline assignment: CDR1 SGHNT and CDR2 YYREEE (reference sequence). The trim removed 4 bases at V and 5 bases at J, leaving 3 bases unmatched. CDR3 size: 13 residues. The CDR3 DNA reads as TGTGCCAGCAGCCTGACAGGGGGCAACGAGCAGTACTTC. Translation: CASSLTGGNEQYF.

The chain carries TRBV5-5 and TRBJ1-5; D unresolved. Per the germline V gene, CDR1 is SGHKS and CDR2 is YYEKEE (reference sequence). Trimming cost V 0 bases and J 2 bases, with 12 bases left between them. The CDR3 spans 16 residues. The CDR3 region is CASSLGPGDGNQPQHF. The CDR3 coding sequence is TGTGCCAGCAGCTTGGGGCCGGGAGATGGCAATCAGCCCCAGCATTTT.

The genes are TRBV24-1 and TRBJ2-7; no clear D gene. Germline V CDR1 and CDR2: KGHDR, SFDVKD. CDR3 length equals 14 residues. V lost 3 bases, J lost 2 bases, and 10 bases lay in between. CDR3 in DNA: TGTGCCACCAGTGATAGTAGGGTCCCCTACGAGCAGTACTTC. Translating gives CATSDSRVPYEQYF.